Below are 10 T cell receptor beta chains sequenced from a single sample in a study of T cells in Graves' hyperthyroidism and ophthalmopathy. Amplification of TCR beta CDR3 regions was performed using RNA transcripts as template. In the first-round RT-PCR of the TCR CDR3, the HTBI primer set was used. Each CDR3 protein is one row after TCRdb ran MiXCR on the multiplex PCR reads. Of roughly 240,000 distinct CDR3 sequences detected, around 15% appear once; the ten largest clones hold around 28%. Sequenced sample: blood. The receptor set was obtained from a woman under 30 with Graves' ophthalmopathy.

The chain joins TRBV28 to TRBJ1-4, with 7 bases matching TRBD1. Germline CDR1 reads MDHEN; CDR2 reads SYDVKM. The CDR3 is made up of 17 amino acids. The V and J ends lost 3 bases and 5 bases, in that order; junction bases with no gene match: 12. The DNA of the CDR3 is TGTGCCAGCAGTTTCCAGGGGGGGCAGGGCTTAAATGAAAAACTGTTTTTT. Residues: CASSFQGGQGLNEKLFF.

This clonotype was seen a few times. The chain is built from TRBV19 and TRBJ1-5; D is possibly TRBD1 (6 bases). Trimming shortened V by 3 bases and J by 6 bases, and 12 bases separated the two germline ends. The CDR3 consists of 14 residues. CDR1 LNHDA and CDR2 SQIVND come from the germline V gene (reference sequence). The CDR3 DNA sequence: TGTGCCAGTAGTATCAGGGGCTCTGGTCAGCCCCAGCATTTT. Translation: CASSIRGSGQPQHF.

In this sample, this clonotype turned up many times. The gene calls are TRBV12-5 and TRBJ1-5, with D possibly TRBD1 on 5 matching bases. Trimming stripped 1 base from V and 3 bases from J, with 10 bases between. The CDR3 is 15 residues long. The germline gives CDR1 LGHNT, CDR2 FRNRAP. The CDR3 DNA is TGTGCTAGTGGTTTGGGGGGGTCGGACAATCAGCCCCAGCATTTT. It specifies CASGLGGSDNQPQHF.

This clonotype was seen ten or more times. The rearrangement uses TRBV29-1 and TRBJ2-5, with a possible D match to TRBD1 (6 bases). The CDR3 extends over 11 amino acids. Germline-derived CDR1 and CDR2 are SQVTM and ANQGSEA. Trimming removed 5 bases from V and 4 bases from J, with 8 bases in between. The CDR3 coding sequence is TGCAGCGTTAAGGGGGTAGAGACCCAGTACTTC. Encoded protein: CSVKGVETQYF.

This clonotype was detected ten times or more. This sequence joins TRBV3-1 and TRBJ1-5; the D gene is possibly TRBD1 (5 bases). Germline V gene lookup returns CDR1 LGHDT and CDR2 YNNKEL (reference sequence). The CDR3 covers 13 residues. Trimming took off 2 bases at V and 8 bases at J, with 10 bases between the two ends. CDR3 loop: CASSQTRGEPQHF. CDR3 bases: TGTGCCAGCAGCCAAACCCGGGGGGAGCCCCAGCATTTT.

Many counts were recorded for this clonotype. The V gene is TRBV18, the J gene TRBJ2-7; D not resolved. Trimming stripped 4 bases from V and 6 bases from J, with 13 bases between. The CDR3 totals 13 residues. Germline lookup yields CDR1 KGHSH and CDR2 LQKENI. CDR3 residues: CASSLNFVREQYF. The CDR3 DNA reads TGTGCCAGCTCACTAAACTTTGTTCGCGAGCAGTACTTC.

This clonotype was seen ten or more times. The J gene is TRBJ2-1, the V gene TRBV20-1, with D perhaps matching TRBD1 or TRBD2 (6 bases each). Germline assignment: CDR1 DFQATT and CDR2 SNEGSKA (reference sequence). Trimming shortened V by 1 base and J by 1 base, and 26 bases separated the two germline ends. The CDR3 extends over 20 amino acids. This CDR3 reads CSARVAVGPGHIESYNEQFF. DNA of the CDR3: TGCAGTGCTAGAGTAGCGGTAGGTCCGGGACATATAGAATCCTACAATGAGCAGTTCTTC.

This clonotype was counted many times. The V and J genes are TRBV12-5 and TRBJ2-7; D gene unclear. CDR1 and CDR2 (germline): LGHNT, FRNRAP. This CDR3 is 14 amino acids long. Trimming removed 7 bases from V and 1 base from J, with 14 bases in between. CDR3: CASAGGPASYEQYF. CDR3 sequence (DNA): TGTGCTAGTGCCGGTGGTCCAGCGTCCTACGAGCAGTACTTC.

This clonotype was seen repeatedly, ten times or more. J is TRBJ1-1 and V is TRBV20-1; possible D gene TRBD1, 6 bases. Trimming pared 0 bases from V and 9 bases from J, leaving 20 bases between. This CDR3 has 15 amino acids. CDR1 and CDR2 (germline): DFQATT, SNEGSKA (reference sequence). In DNA, the CDR3 is TGCAGTGCTAGAGATCCACGGCAGGGGTTACTCAAAGCTTTCTTT. It encodes CSARDPRQGLLKAFF.

In its sample, this clonotype was seen many times. The V call is TRBV20-1, the J call TRBJ1-6; D uncertain. The germline gives CDR1 DFQATT, CDR2 SNEGSKA (reference sequence). Trimming stripped 3 bases from V and 8 bases from J, with 14 bases between. The CDR3 sequence is 14 residues long. CDR3 in amino acids: CSASPHTGDSPLHF. CDR3 sequence (DNA): TGCAGTGCTAGTCCCCATACCGGGGATTCACCCCTCCACTTT.